This T cell receptor (beta chain) was captured by sequencing in a study of a mutant IDH1 vaccine in newly diagnosed glioma. About the study: Radiotherapy alone preceded vaccination by 4-6 weeks; alternatively, vaccination started with temozolomide cycles.

The germline V and J ends were trimmed by 0 bases and 1 base, with 3 bases remaining between them. The CDR3 runs to 13 residues. In germline, CDR1 is KGHSH, CDR2 LQKENI. The method was immunoSEQ multiplex PCR; TCRdb's version includes in-frame clones alone and lacks a portion of them. The table includes about 40,000 clones, roughly 92% detected once. A note on this clone: Its antigen is undetermined.

Time point here: week 5, during vaccination. It was 300 ug of mutant IDH1 20-mer peptide that made up each vaccine dose, given with topical imiquimod. The study enrolled donors with new WHO grade 3 or 4 IDH1-mutant, ATRX-lost astrocytomas. The chain combines TRBV18 with TRBJ1-1; D unclear. Material: PBMCs, obtained from a glioma patient whose treatment included an IDH1 peptide vaccine. The sequence was obtained from a man over 45 with glioma. CDR3 in amino acids: CASSPPGNTEAFF. CDR3 in DNA: TGTGCCAGCTCACCACCCGGGAACACTGAAGCTTTCTTT.